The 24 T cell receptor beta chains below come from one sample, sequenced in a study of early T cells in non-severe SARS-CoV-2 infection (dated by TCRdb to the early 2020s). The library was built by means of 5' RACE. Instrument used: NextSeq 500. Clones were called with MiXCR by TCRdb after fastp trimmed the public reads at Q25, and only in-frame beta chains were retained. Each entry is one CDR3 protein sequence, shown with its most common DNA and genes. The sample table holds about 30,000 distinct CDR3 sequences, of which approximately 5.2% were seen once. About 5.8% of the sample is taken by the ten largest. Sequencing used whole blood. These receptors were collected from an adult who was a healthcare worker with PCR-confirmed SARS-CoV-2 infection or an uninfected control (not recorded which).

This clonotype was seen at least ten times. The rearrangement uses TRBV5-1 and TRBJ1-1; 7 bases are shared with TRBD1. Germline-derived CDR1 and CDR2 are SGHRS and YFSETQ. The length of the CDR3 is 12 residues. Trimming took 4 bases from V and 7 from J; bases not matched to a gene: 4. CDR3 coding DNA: TGCGCCAGCAGCGCCGGGACAGTTGAAGCTTTCTTT. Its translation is CASSAGTVEAFF.

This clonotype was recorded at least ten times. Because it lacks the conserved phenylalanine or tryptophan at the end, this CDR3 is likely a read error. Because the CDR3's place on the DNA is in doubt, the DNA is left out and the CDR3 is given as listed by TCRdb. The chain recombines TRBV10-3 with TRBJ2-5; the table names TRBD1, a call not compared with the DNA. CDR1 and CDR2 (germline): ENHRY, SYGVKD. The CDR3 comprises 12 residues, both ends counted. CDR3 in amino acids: CAISDSGTLAHL.

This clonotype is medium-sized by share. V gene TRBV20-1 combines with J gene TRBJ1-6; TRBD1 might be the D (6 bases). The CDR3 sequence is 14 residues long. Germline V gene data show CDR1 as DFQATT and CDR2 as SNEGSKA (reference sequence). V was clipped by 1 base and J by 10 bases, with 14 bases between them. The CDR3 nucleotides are TGCAGTGCTAGAGGGCAGGGGATCGGATCACCCCTCCACTTT. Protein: CSARGQGIGSPLHF.

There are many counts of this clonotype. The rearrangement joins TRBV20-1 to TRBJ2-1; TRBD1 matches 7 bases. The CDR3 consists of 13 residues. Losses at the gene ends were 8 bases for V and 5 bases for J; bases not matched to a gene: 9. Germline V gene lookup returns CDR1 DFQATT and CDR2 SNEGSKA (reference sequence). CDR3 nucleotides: TGCAGTCCGAGGGGACAGAGAGACAATGAGCAGTTCTTC. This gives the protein CSPRGQRDNEQFF.

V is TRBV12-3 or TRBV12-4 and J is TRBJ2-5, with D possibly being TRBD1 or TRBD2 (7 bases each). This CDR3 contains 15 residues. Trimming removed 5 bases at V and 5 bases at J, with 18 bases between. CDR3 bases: TGTGCCAGCAGTCTACGGCAGGGGGGGTATGAGACCCAGTACTTC. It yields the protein CASSLRQGGYETQYF.

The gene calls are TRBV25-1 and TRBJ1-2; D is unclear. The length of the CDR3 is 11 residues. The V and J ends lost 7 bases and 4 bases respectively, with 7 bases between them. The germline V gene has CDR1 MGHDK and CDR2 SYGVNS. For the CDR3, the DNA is TGTGCCAGCATGGGGTTCTATGGCTACACCTTC. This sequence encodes CASMGFYGYTF.

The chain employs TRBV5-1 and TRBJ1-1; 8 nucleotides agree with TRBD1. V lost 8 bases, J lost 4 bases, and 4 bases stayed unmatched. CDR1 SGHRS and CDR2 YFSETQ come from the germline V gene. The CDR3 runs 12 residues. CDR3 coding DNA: TGCGCCAGGAGGACAGGGTGCACTGAAGCTTTCTTT. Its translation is CARRTGCTEAFF.

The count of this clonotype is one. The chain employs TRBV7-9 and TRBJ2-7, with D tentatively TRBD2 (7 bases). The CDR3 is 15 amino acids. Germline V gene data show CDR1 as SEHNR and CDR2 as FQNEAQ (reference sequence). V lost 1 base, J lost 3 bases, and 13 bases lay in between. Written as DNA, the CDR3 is TGTGCCAGCAGCTTAGGAGCGGGACACCTCTACGAGCAGTACTTC. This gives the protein CASSLGAGHLYEQYF.

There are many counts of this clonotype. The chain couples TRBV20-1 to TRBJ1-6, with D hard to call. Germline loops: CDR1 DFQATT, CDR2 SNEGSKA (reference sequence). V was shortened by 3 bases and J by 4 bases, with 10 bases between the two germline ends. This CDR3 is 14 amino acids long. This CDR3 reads CSARRNQYNSPLHF. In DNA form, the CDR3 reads TGCAGTGCTAGGAGGAACCAGTATAATTCACCCCTCCACTTT.

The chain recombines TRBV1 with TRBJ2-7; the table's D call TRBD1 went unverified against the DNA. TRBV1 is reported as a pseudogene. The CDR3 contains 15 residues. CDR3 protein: CTSSHLSGEPYEQYF. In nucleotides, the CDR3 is TGCACCAGCAGCCACCTCTCGGGGGAACCCTACGAGCAGTACTTC.

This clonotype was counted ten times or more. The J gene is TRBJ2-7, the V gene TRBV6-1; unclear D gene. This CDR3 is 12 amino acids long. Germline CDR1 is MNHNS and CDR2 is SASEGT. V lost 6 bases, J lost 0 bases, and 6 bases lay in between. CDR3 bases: TGTGCCAGCAGGGCCCCCTCCTACGAGCAGTACTTC. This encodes CASRAPSYEQYF.

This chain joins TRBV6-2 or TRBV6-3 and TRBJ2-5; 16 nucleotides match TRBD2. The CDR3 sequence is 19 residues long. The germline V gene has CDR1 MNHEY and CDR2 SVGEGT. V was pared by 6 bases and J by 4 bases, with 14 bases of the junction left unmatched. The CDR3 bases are TGTGCCAGCAGAGGATCCCCCGGGACTAGCGGGGGGGGTAGAGAGACCCAGTACTTC. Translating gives CASRGSPGTSGGGRETQYF.

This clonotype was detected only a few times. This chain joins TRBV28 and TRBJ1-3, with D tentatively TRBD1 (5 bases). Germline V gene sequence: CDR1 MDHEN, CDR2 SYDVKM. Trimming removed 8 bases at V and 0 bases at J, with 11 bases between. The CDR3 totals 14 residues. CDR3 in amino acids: CASSRGLSGNTIYF. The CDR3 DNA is TGTGCCAGCTCCCGGGGCCTCTCTGGAAACACCATATATTTT.

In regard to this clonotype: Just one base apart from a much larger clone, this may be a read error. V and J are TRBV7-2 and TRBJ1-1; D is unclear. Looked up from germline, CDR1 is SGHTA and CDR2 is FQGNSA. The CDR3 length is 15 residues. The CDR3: CASSPPTQSYTEASF. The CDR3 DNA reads TGTGCCAGCAGCCCCCCTACCCAGTCCTACACTGAAGCTTCCTTT.

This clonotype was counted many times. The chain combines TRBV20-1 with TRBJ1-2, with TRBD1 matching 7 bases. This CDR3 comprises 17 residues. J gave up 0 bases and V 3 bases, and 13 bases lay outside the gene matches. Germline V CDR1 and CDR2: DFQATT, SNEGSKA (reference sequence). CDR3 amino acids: CSASNRAGGRANYGYTF. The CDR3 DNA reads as TGCAGTGCTAGTAATCGGGCAGGGGGGCGAGCTAACTATGGCTACACCTTC.

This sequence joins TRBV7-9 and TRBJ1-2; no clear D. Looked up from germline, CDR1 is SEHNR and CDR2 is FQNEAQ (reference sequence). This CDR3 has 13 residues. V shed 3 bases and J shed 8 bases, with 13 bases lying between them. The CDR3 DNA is TGTGCCAGCAGCTTGCAGGAAATCGGCGGCTACACCTTC. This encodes CASSLQEIGGYTF. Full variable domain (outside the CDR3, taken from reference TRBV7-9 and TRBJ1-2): DTGVSQNPRHKITKRGQNVTFRCDPISEHNRLYWYRQTLGQGPEFLTYFQNEAQLEKSRLLSDRFSAERPKGSFSTLEIQRTEQGDSAMYLCASSLQEIGGYTFGSGTRLTVV.

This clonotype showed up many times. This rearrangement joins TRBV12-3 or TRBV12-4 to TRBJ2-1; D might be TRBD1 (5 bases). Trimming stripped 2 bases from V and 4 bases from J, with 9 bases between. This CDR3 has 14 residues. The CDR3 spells CASSLRGAYNEQFF. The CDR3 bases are TGTGCCAGCAGTTTAAGGGGTGCTTACAATGAGCAGTTCTTC.

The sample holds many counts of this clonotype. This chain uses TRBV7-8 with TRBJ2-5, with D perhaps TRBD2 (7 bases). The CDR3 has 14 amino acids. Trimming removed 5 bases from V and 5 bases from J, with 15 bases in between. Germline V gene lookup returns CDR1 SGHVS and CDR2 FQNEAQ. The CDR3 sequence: CASSQRGGLETQYF. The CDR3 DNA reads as TGTGCCAGCAGCCAGAGGGGGGGGTTGGAGACCCAGTACTTC.

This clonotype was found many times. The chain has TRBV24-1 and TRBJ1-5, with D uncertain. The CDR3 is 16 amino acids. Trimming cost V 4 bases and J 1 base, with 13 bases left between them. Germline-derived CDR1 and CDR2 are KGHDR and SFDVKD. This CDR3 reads CATSDPSAVSNQPQHF. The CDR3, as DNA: TGTGCCACCAGTGACCCGTCCGCCGTGAGCAATCAGCCCCAGCATTTT.

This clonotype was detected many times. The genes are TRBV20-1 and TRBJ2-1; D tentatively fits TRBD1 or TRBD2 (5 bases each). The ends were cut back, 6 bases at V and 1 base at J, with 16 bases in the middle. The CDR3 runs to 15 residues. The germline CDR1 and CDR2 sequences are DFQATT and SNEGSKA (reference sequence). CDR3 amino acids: CSASSRDLSYNEQFF. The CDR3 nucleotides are TGCAGTGCCTCATCACGGGACCTGTCCTACAATGAGCAGTTCTTC.

CDR3: CASSQMTGKNQPQHF. The CDR3 DNA is TGTGCCAGCAGCCAGATGACAGGGAAGAATCAGCCCCAGCATTTT. The gene calls are TRBV7-2 and TRBJ1-5, with 7 bases lining up with TRBD1. CDR3 length: 15 residues. Trimming took 5 bases from V and 4 from J; bases not matched to a gene: 8. Per the germline V gene, CDR1 is SGHTA and CDR2 is FQGNSA.

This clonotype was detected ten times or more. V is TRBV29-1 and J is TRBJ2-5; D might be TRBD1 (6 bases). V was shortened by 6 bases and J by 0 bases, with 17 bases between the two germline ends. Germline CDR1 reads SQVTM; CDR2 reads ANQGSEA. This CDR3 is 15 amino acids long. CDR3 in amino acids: CSVARGFRNQETQYF. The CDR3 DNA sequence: TGCAGCGTGGCGAGGGGGTTTCGGAACCAAGAGACCCAGTACTTC.

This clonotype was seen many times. The CDR3 loop is CASSLEANNYGYTF. In DNA form, the CDR3 reads TGTGCCAGCAGCTTAGAAGCGAATAACTATGGCTACACCTTC. The chain uses TRBV7-2 and TRBJ1-2; D is unclear. CDR3 length: 14 amino acids. Trimming removed 1 base at V and 1 base at J, with 7 bases between. Germline V CDR1 and CDR2: SGHTA, FQGNSA.

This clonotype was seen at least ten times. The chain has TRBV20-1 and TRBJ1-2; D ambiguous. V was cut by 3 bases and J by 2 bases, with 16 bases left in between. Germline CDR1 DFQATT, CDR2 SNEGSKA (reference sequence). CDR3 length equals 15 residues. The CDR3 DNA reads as TGCAGTGCTAGTAAAAAGGGCGTGGGAAACTATGGCTACACCTTC. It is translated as CSASKKGVGNYGYTF.